These T cell receptor beta chains were read from a single sample in a study of blood T cell repertoires in COVID-19. Sequencing used immunoSEQ multiplex PCR; TCRdb keeps in-frame clones, though not all of them. The top ten hold 1.5% to 2% of the sample, which has some 390,000 clones, 85% to 90% seen once. The sequencing sample was made of PBMCs or T cells enriched from blood (not recorded which). The receptors stem from a woman aged 25 to 39 who had recovered from COVID-19. Each CDR3 is given with its conserved first and last residue. A D gene is named only where the DNA matches it firmly. A clone size is listed for some rows: how often the clone was seen (once, few, many), or a class if it is expanded.

J gene | D gene | clone size | V gene | CDR3 protein | CDR3 DNA
TRBJ1-1 | TRBD1 | NA | TRBV5-1 | CASSLGTGSYNTEAFF | TGCGCCAGCAGCCTAGGGACAGGGAGTTATAACACTGAAGCTTTCTTT
TRBJ1-5 | NA | NA | TRBV19 | CASIAQGGVWPQHF | TGTGCCAGTATTGCGCAGGGAGGGGTTTGGCCCCAGCATTTT
TRBJ2-7 | TRBD1 | NA | TRBV29-1 | CSAKDRVYEQYF | TGCAGCGCTAAGGACAGGGTCTACGAGCAGTACTTC
TRBJ1-4 | TRBD1 | NA | TRBV27 | CASSLSYRGSNEKLFF | TGTGCCAGCAGTTTATCGTACAGGGGATCCAATGAAAAACTGTTTTTT
TRBJ2-1 | TRBD2 | NA | TRBV5-1 | CASSSPIAGGRGEQFF | TGCGCCAGCAGCTCACCCATAGCGGGGGGGCGCGGTGAGCAGTTCTTC
TRBJ1-2 | NA | NA | TRBV3-1/TRBV3-2 | CASSPTTGSVYGYTF | TGTGCCAGCAGCCCCACCACAGGGTCCGTCTATGGCTACACCTTC
TRBJ2-2 | TRBD2 | NA | TRBV13 | CASSPETSGRSGELFF | TGTGCCAGCAGTCCAGAGACTAGCGGGAGATCCGGGGAGCTGTTTTTT
TRBJ2-7 | NA | NA | TRBV29-1 | CSVQRGIGPNEQYF | TGCAGCGTCCAACGGGGGATAGGACCCAACGAGCAGTACTTC
TRBJ1-4 | NA | NA | TRBV7-8 | CASSLVIGGAKANEKLFF | TGTGCCAGCAGCTTAGTGATTGGGGGCGCGAAAGCTAATGAAAAACTGTTTTTT
TRBJ2-7 | TRBD2 | NA | TRBV5-1 | CASSLRGGPGYEQYF | TGCGCCAGCAGCTTGAGGGGAGGGCCGGGGTACGAGCAGTACTTC
TRBJ2-1 | TRBD2 | NA | TRBV3-1/TRBV3-2 | CASSQVGGSSYNEQFF | TGTGCCAGCAGCCAAGTTGGCGGGAGCTCCTACAATGAGCAGTTCTTC
TRBJ1-6 | NA | NA | TRBV6-5 | CASSYSTPYNSPLHF | TGTGCCAGCAGTTACTCGACACCATATAATTCACCCCTCCACTTT
TRBJ2-5 | TRBD2 | once | TRBV5-1 | CASQLAGRSLETQYF | TGCGCCAGCCAACTAGCGGGAAGGAGTTTGGAGACCCAGTACTTC
TRBJ1-2 | TRBD1 | NA | TRBV15 | CATSREATGSGNYGYTF | TGTGCCACCAGCAGAGAGGCGACAGGGTCTGGGAACTATGGCTACACCTTC
TRBJ2-2 | TRBD1 | NA | TRBV6-2/TRBV6-3 | CASSSGDRGNTGELFF | TGTGCCAGCAGTTCCGGGGACAGGGGGAACACCGGGGAGCTGTTTTTT
TRBJ1-2 | NA | NA | TRBV10-3 | CAISIVDSGYTF | TGTGCCATCAGTATTGTCGACAGTGGCTACACCTTC
TRBJ2-7 | NA | NA | TRBV18 | CASSPKSVGSSPYEQYF | TGTGCCAGCTCACCAAAGAGCGTAGGAAGTTCACCCTACGAGCAGTACTTC
TRBJ2-2 | TRBD2 | NA | TRBV6-2/TRBV6-3 | CASRPSGTGELFF | TGTGCCAGCAGACCTAGCGGCACCGGGGAGCTGTTTTTT
TRBJ2-3 | TRBD1 | NA | TRBV10-3 | CAIRTGTGRSWGTDTQYF | TGTGCCATCAGGACCGGGACAGGGCGGTCTTGGGGCACAGATACGCAGTATTTT
TRBJ1-3 | NA | NA | TRBV10-3 | CAISELGSGNTIYF | TGTGCCATCAGTGAGCTCGGCTCTGGAAACACCATATATTTT
TRBJ2-7 | TRBD2 | NA | TRBV5-6 | CASSSGRVPYEQYF | TGTGCCAGCAGCTCAGGGAGGGTTCCCTACGAGCAGTACTTC
TRBJ2-7 | NA | NA | TRBV19 | CASSINSLPRGEQYF | TGTGCCAGTAGTATAAATAGCCTGCCCCGGGGGGAGCAGTACTTC
TRBJ2-3 | NA | NA | TRBV6-1 | CASSELSGSTDTQYF | TGTGCCAGCAGTGAACTTAGCGGAAGCACAGATACGCAGTATTTT
TRBJ1-6 | TRBD1 | NA | TRBV4-2 | CASSPDTGTVRSPLHF | TGTGCCAGCAGCCCGGATACCGGGACAGTAAGATCACCCCTCCACTTT
TRBJ1-2 | NA | NA | TRBV19 | CASSWEEDYGYTF | TGTGCCAGTTCCTGGGAGGAAGACTATGGCTACACCTTC
TRBJ1-6 | TRBD1 | NA | TRBV9 | CASSVGGTGVSPLHF | TGTGCCAGCAGCGTAGGTGGGACAGGCGTGTCACCCCTCCACTTT
TRBJ2-3 | TRBD1 | once | TRBV18 | CASSLGQDTDTQYF | TGTGCCAGCTCACTGGGACAGGATACAGATACGCAGTATTTT
TRBJ1-6 | NA | NA | TRBV19 | CASRMTGYNSPLHF | TGTGCCAGTAGAATGACAGGATATAATTCACCCCTCCACTTT
TRBJ1-2 | NA | few | TRBV2 | CASTAGWIRYGYTF | TGTGCCAGCACGGCAGGGTGGATACGCTATGGCTACACCTTC
TRBJ1-2 | NA | NA | TRBV5-5 | CASSLTAGYGYTF | TGTGCCAGCAGCTTGACGGCAGGCTATGGCTACACCTTC
TRBJ1-2 | TRBD1 | NA | TRBV2 | CASSLTGGDGYTF | TGTGCCAGCAGTCTTACAGGGGGAGATGGCTACACCTTC
TRBJ2-1 | NA | NA | TRBV25-1 | CASSQAGSYNEQFF | TGTGCCAGCAGTCAGGCGGGGTCCTACAATGAGCAGTTCTTC
TRBJ2-1 | NA | NA | TRBV19 | CASSIPTGYEQFF | TGTGCCAGTAGTATCCCAACAGGGTATGAGCAGTTCTTC
TRBJ1-5 | NA | NA | TRBV7-9 | CASSSPQDSNQPQHF | TGTGCCAGCAGCTCCCCACAGGATAGCAATCAGCCCCAGCATTTT
TRBJ1-2 | NA | NA | TRBV7-8 | CASSPGTKGYTF | TGTGCCAGCAGCCCCGGGACAAAAGGCTACACCTTC
TRBJ2-5 | NA | NA | TRBV24-1 | CATSASRNQETQYF | TGTGCCACCTCCGCTAGCAGGAACCAAGAGACCCAGTACTTC
TRBJ2-5 | TRBD2 | NA | TRBV2 | CASSVTFRGSGRAGQETQYF | TGTGCCAGCAGTGTAACTTTCAGGGGTAGCGGGAGGGCCGGCCAAGAGACCCAGTACTTC
TRBJ2-2 | TRBD1 | NA | TRBV2 | CASSLGAGGLNTGELFF | TGTGCCAGCAGTCTAGGGGCAGGGGGCTTAAACACCGGGGAGCTGTTTTTT
TRBJ1-1 | NA | once | TRBV19 | CASRTPGSNTEAFF | TGTGCCAGTAGAACCCCAGGAAGTAACACTGAAGCTTTCTTT
TRBJ2-7 | TRBD1 | few | TRBV7-9 | CASSPPGQGSEQYF | TGTGCCAGCAGCCCACCGGGACAGGGGAGCGAGCAGTACTTC
TRBJ1-4 | NA | NA | TRBV28 | CASSLSGDEKLFF | TGTGCCAGCAGCCTCTCCGGGGATGAAAAACTGTTTTTT
TRBJ1-1 | TRBD1 | NA | TRBV19 | CASSIRGLGAEAFF | TGTGCCAGTAGTATTAGGGGGCTAGGGGCTGAAGCTTTCTTT
TRBJ1-2 | TRBD1 | once | TRBV7-9 | CASSSRDRPNYGYTF | TGTGCCAGCAGCTCGAGGGACAGACCTAACTATGGCTACACCTTC
TRBJ2-7 | NA | NA | TRBV6-6 | CASSYALRSYEQYF | TGTGCCAGCAGTTACGCGCTCCGATCCTACGAGCAGTACTTC
TRBJ1-1 | NA | NA | TRBV15 | CATSTHSLTDPKGTEAFF | TGTGCCACCAGCACCCACTCCTTAACAGATCCCAAGGGGACTGAAGCTTTCTTT
TRBJ1-3 | NA | NA | TRBV6-1 | CASRYLSGNTIYF | TGTGCCAGCAGGTATCTTTCCGGAAACACCATATATTTT
TRBJ2-5 | NA | NA | TRBV30 | CASGRPKETQYF | TGTGCCTCTGGGAGGCCAAAAGAGACCCAGTACTTC
TRBJ1-2 | TRBD1 | NA | TRBV7-9 | CASSEGTDYTF | TGTGCCAGCAGCGAAGGGACAGACTACACCTTC
TRBJ1-3 | NA | NA | TRBV20-1 | CSASWRGRGNTIYF | TGCAGTGCTAGTTGGCGGGGGAGGGGAAACACCATATATTTT
TRBJ1-6 | NA | NA | TRBV19 | CASSIGQGNSPLHF | TGTGCCAGTAGTATCGGGCAGGGTAATTCACCCCTCCACTTT
TRBJ2-1 | NA | NA | TRBV7-9 | CASDKSDPGQFF | TGTGCCAGCGATAAATCAGACCCGGGACAGTTCTTC
TRBJ2-3 | TRBD2 | NA | TRBV7-3 | CASSLPGGLGVAGFTDTQYF | TGTGCCAGCAGCTTACCGGGCGGACTTGGGGTAGCGGGCTTCACAGATACGCAGTATTTT
TRBJ1-2 | NA | NA | TRBV15 | CATSRDAGTLLGYTF | TGTGCCACCAGCAGAGACGCGGGGACCTTATTAGGCTACACCTTC